Listed here is a single T cell receptor beta chain. Its antigen is currently unknown. CDR3 length: 14 amino acids. Looked up from germline, CDR1 is SNHLY and CDR2 is FYNNEI. Trimming cost V 9 bases and J 0 bases, with 12 bases left between them. These data come from a study of tumor and adjacent non-tumor tissue in lung cancer. On the study more broadly: Some 4.2 million productive TCRbeta reads were obtained per sample on average. Findings and caveats of the study: Higher tumor TCR diversity was associated with shorter survival. In normal lung, the top 100 clones were significantly more dominant than in tumor.

RNA was extracted from bulk tissue without any cell sorting. TCRbeta libraries were built with three rounds of nested PCR, modified from ARM-PCR. Each CDR3 protein is one row after TCRdb ran MiXCR on the multiplex PCR reads. The table shows under 250,000 distinct CDR3 sequences, with roughly 70% occurring only once. The chain uses TRBV2 and TRBJ1-5, with a possible D match to TRBD1 (6 bases). Sequenced input: lung tumor tissue. This sequence originates from a man aged 60 to 69 with non-small cell lung cancer. In DNA, the CDR3 is TGTGCCAGTAGACAGGCCGTTAGCAATCAGCCCCAGCATTTT. It translates to CASRQAVSNQPQHF.